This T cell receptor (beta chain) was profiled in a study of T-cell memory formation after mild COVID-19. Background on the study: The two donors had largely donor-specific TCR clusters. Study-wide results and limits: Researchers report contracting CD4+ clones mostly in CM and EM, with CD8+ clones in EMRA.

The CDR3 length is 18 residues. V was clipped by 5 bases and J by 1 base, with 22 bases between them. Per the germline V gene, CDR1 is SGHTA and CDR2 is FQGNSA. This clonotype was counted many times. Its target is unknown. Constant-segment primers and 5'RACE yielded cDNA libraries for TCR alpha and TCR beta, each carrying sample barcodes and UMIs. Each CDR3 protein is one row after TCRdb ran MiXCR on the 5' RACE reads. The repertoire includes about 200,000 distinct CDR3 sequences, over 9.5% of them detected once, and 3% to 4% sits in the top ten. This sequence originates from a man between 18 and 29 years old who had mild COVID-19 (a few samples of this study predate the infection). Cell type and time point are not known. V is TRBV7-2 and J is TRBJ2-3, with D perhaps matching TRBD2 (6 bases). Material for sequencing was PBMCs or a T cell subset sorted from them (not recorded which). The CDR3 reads CASSLAGMFLRGTDTQYF. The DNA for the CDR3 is TGTGCCAGCAGCCTCGCGGGGATGTTTCTTAGGGGCACAGATACGCAGTATTTT.